This entry lists 21 T cell receptor beta chains sequenced from one sample in a study of cytomegalovirus exposure and HLA in healthy donors. The data were produced by immunoSEQ multiplex PCR, yet TCRdb's version contains in-frame clones alone and is incomplete. The sample yields approximately 260,000 clones, more than 75% seen once. Sequenced sample: PBMCs. The receptors stem from a woman aged 25 to 39 in good health and CMV-seropositive.

This clone came up once. This chain connects TRBV28 to TRBJ2-7; D remains ambiguous. Trimming stripped 3 bases from V and 0 bases from J, with 15 bases between. Germline loops: CDR1 MDHEN, CDR2 SYDVKM. The CDR3 has 16 residues. CDR3 sequence: CASSFPFDTNSYEQYF. The CDR3 nucleotides read TGTGCCAGCAGTTTTCCCTTTGACACGAACTCCTACGAGCAGTACTTC.

This clone occurred once. This chain uses TRBV5-1 with TRBJ2-6, with D possibly matching TRBD2 (6 bases). Germline CDR1 and CDR2: SGHRS and YFSETQ. The CDR3 contains 15 residues. Trimming took off 4 bases at V and 0 bases at J, with 8 bases between the two ends. CDR3 sequence reads: CASSPRGSGANVLTF. The DNA for the CDR3 is TGCGCCAGCAGCCCGCGGGGCTCTGGGGCCAACGTCCTGACTTTC.

The J gene is TRBJ1-1, the V gene TRBV27; D is unclear. CDR1 and CDR2 (germline): MNHEY, SMNVEV (reference sequence). The CDR3 consists of 14 residues. V lost 2 bases and J 4 bases, leaving 11 bases between the germline ends. For the CDR3, the DNA is TGTGCCAGCAGTTTAAACGGCGGTGGCACTGAAGCTTTCTTT. As protein: CASSLNGGGTEAFF.

The chain joins TRBV28 to TRBJ1-4; 7 bases agree with TRBD1. The germline V gene encodes CDR1 MDHEN and CDR2 SYDVKM. This CDR3 comprises 14 residues. V lost 8 bases, J lost 4 bases, and 7 bases stayed unmatched. The CDR3 DNA reads TGTGCCAGCGGAACAGGGGCCAATAATGAAAAACTGTTTTTT. It is translated as CASGTGANNEKLFF.

The J gene is TRBJ2-3, the V gene TRBV10-3; 11 bases are a match to TRBD1. The germline gives CDR1 ENHRY, CDR2 SYGVKD. J was trimmed by 7 bases and V by 6 bases; bases with no gene match: 6. This CDR3 has 14 residues. The CDR3 DNA reads as TGTGCCATCAGAGAGGGACAGGGGGTTTATACGCAGTATTTT. Protein sequence: CAIREGQGVYTQYF.

The chain links TRBV6-5 to TRBJ1-1; unclear D gene. V dropped 6 bases and J dropped 8 bases, with 10 bases sitting between them. Germline CDR1 MNHEY, CDR2 SVGAGI. The CDR3 is 11 residues long. The CDR3 DNA sequence: TGTGCCAGCAGCCGGTCGGGGGAAGCTTTCTTT. Translation: CASSRSGEAFF.

The chain recombines TRBV25-1 with TRBJ2-1; D perhaps matches TRBD1 (6 bases). V was cut by 4 bases and J by 5 bases, with 15 bases left in between. Germline V gene sequence: CDR1 MGHDK, CDR2 SYGVNS. The CDR3 length is 15 residues. The CDR3 DNA is TGTGCCAGCAGTGGACAGGCAAAACTTGACAATGAGCAGTTCTTC. As protein: CASSGQAKLDNEQFF.

The V and J genes are TRBV14 and TRBJ1-1, with a possible D match to TRBD1 (5 bases). Germline V gene data show CDR1 as SGHDN and CDR2 as FVKESK. The CDR3 runs 15 residues. Trimming stripped 4 bases from V and 4 bases from J, with 16 bases between. This CDR3 is CASSPQTVMSTEAFF. CDR3 nucleotides: TGTGCCAGCAGCCCCCAGACAGTGATGAGCACTGAAGCTTTCTTT.

CDR3 coding DNA: TGTGCCAGTAGTAAACCTCGTGCTAGCGGGAGGGCCTTGAATGAGCAGTTCTTC. Protein: CASSKPRASGRALNEQFF. The J gene is TRBJ2-1, the V gene TRBV19; 12 bases match TRBD2. Trimming at V came to 4 bases and at J to 7 bases, leaving 14 bases not matched to a gene. In germline, CDR1 is LNHDA, CDR2 SQIVND (reference sequence). The CDR3 has 18 amino acids. Using reference TRBV19 and TRBJ2-1 for the parts outside the CDR3, the full variable domain is DGGITQSPKYLFRKEGQNVTLSCEQNLNHDAMYWYRQDPGQGLRLIYYSQIVNDFQKGDIAEGYSVSREKKESFPLTVTSAQKNPTAFYLCASSKPRASGRALNEQFFGPGTRLTVL.

This chain connects TRBV28 to TRBJ2-7; weak D call: TRBD1 (6 bases). V lost 7 bases and J lost 3, with 19 bases in between. Germline V gene data show CDR1 as MDHEN and CDR2 as SYDVKM. This CDR3 spans 15 amino acids. The CDR3 sequence is CASTVGSGAIYEQYF. The CDR3 coding sequence is TGTGCCAGCACCGTAGGATCAGGGGCGATCTACGAGCAGTACTTC.

V usage is TRBV18 and J usage is TRBJ1-1; D is perhaps TRBD1 (5 bases). Looked up from germline, CDR1 is KGHSH and CDR2 is LQKENI. The ends were cut back, 4 bases at V and 6 bases at J, with 18 bases in the middle. CDR3 length: 15 residues. The CDR3 loop reads CASSQGSAGTPEAFF. As DNA, the CDR3 is TGTGCCAGCTCACAGGGATCCGCGGGGACTCCTGAAGCTTTCTTT.

V gene TRBV5-1 combines with J gene TRBJ2-1; 12 nucleotides match TRBD2. The CDR3 is 16 residues long. Per the germline V gene, CDR1 is SGHRS and CDR2 is YFSETQ. V was pared by 4 bases and J by 2 bases, with 4 bases of the junction left unmatched. The CDR3: CASSLGLAGPYNEQFF. In DNA form, the CDR3 reads TGCGCCAGCAGCCTCGGACTAGCGGGACCCTACAATGAGCAGTTCTTC.

This clone came up a few times. One end of the junction varies from germline; a read error may be responsible. CDR3: CASSLFGAGGTLDF. DNA of the CDR3: TGTGCCAGCAGTTTATTCGGAGCGGGGGGAACGTTGGACTTC. The chain joins TRBV27 to TRBJ2-7; 9 bases agree with TRBD2. Germline CDR1 and CDR2: MNHEY and SMNVEV (reference sequence). The CDR3 has 14 amino acids.

This chain uses TRBV28 with TRBJ2-5; no firm D call. The germline CDR1 and CDR2 sequences are MDHEN and SYDVKM. Trimming removed 4 bases at V and 2 bases at J, with 11 bases between. CDR3 size: 14 residues. This CDR3 reads CASSWVGWQETQYF. The CDR3 coding sequence is TGTGCCAGCAGTTGGGTCGGGTGGCAAGAGACCCAGTACTTC.

This clone was seen only a few times. The chain uses TRBV30 and TRBJ2-7, with D hard to call. Trimming stripped 1 base from V and 3 bases from J, with 13 bases between. This CDR3 is built from 14 residues. Germline V CDR1 and CDR2: GTSNPN, SVGIG (reference sequence). CDR3 sequence (DNA): TGTGCCTGGAGTGGATCAGGCTGGAACTACGAGCAGTACTTC. This sequence encodes CAWSGSGWNYEQYF.

The genes are TRBV18 and TRBJ2-6, with D possibly being TRBD1 (6 bases). Trimming took off 4 bases at V and 1 base at J, with 11 bases between the two ends. The CDR3 consists of 16 residues. Per germline, CDR1 KGHSH and CDR2 LQKENI. The CDR3 bases are TGTGCCAGCTCACAATCCCAGGGGTCTGGGGCCAACGTCCTGACTTTC. It specifies CASSQSQGSGANVLTF.

The V and J genes are TRBV20-1 and TRBJ2-7, with TRBD1 matching over 7 bases. J was trimmed by 3 bases and V by 7 bases; bases with no gene match: 3. Germline lookup yields CDR1 DFQATT and CDR2 SNEGSKA (reference sequence). This CDR3 spans 11 amino acids. The CDR3 DNA reads TGCAGTGGGGGACAGAGCTACGAGCAGTACTTC. It specifies CSGGQSYEQYF.

The V gene is TRBV7-6, the J gene TRBJ2-1; 7 bases line up with TRBD2. Losses at the gene ends were 3 bases for V and 3 bases for J; bases not matched to a gene: 11. CDR1 SGHVS and CDR2 FNYEAQ come from the germline V gene. This CDR3 has 17 residues. The CDR3 protein is CASSFGGGGFFYNEQFF. CDR3 DNA sequence: TGTGCCAGCAGCTTCGGCGGGGGAGGGTTTTTCTACAATGAGCAGTTCTTC.

The chain employs TRBV28 and TRBJ1-4; unclear D gene. Per germline, CDR1 MDHEN and CDR2 SYDVKM. Trimming pared 5 bases from V and 4 bases from J, leaving 17 bases between. CDR3 length: 16 residues. Here the CDR3 DNA reads TGTGCCAGCAGTCGCCGGCGAGGGAGGGTTAATGAAAAACTGTTTTTT. Residues: CASSRRRGRVNEKLFF.

The V and J genes are TRBV27 and TRBJ1-5, with D perhaps TRBD1 (6 bases). The CDR3 contains 15 residues. Germline assignment: CDR1 MNHEY and CDR2 SMNVEV (reference sequence). The germline V and J ends were trimmed by 1 base and 0 bases, with 7 bases remaining between them. DNA of the CDR3: TGTGCCAGCAGTTTATTACAGGGTAGCAATCAGCCCCAGCATTTT. Translation gives CASSLLQGSNQPQHF.

DNA of the CDR3: TGTGCCATCATGGGACAGGGGGCCGATGGCTACACCTTC. Protein product: CAIMGQGADGYTF. The chain employs TRBV10-3 and TRBJ1-2, with 12 bases identical to TRBD1. Germline CDR1 and CDR2: ENHRY and SYGVKD. CDR3 length equals 13 residues. V gave up 7 bases and J gave up 6 bases; unmatched junction bases: 3.